The 21 T cell receptor beta chains reported below all come from one sample, sequenced in a study of blood T cells in healthy people across ages. Sample-barcoded 5' priming and a J-beta primer mix drove a second PCR of about 7 to 12 cycles. TCRdb re-analysed the 5' RACE reads in MiXCR, keeping a single row per CDR3 protein. In the table there are some 800,000 distinct CDR3 sequences, under 45% of which are singletons. Material: blood. Every receptor here comes from a man in his sixties in good health.

CDR3 sequence: CAISEGQEQETQYF. CDR3 DNA: TGTGCCATCAGTGAAGGGCAGGAGCAAGAGACCCAGTACTTC. The chain couples TRBV10-3 to TRBJ2-5; D unclear. The CDR3 is made up of 14 amino acids. The V gene's germline CDR1 is ENHRY and CDR2 SYGVKD. Trimming shortened V by 3 bases and J by 2 bases, and 10 bases separated the two germline ends.

J is TRBJ2-2 and V is TRBV20-1, with D hard to call. Per the germline V gene, CDR1 is DFQATT and CDR2 is SNEGSKA (reference sequence). This CDR3 spans 17 amino acids. Trimming removed 0 bases at V and 5 bases at J, with 19 bases between. In DNA form, the CDR3 reads TGCAGTGCTAGAGATTCGGACCGGCGGCCTGTAACCGGGGAGCTGTTTTTT. It codes for CSARDSDRRPVTGELFF.

Only a few counts were recorded for this clonotype. The genes are TRBV7-2 and TRBJ1-4, with D possibly matching TRBD1 (5 bases). CDR3 length: 16 residues. Per germline, CDR1 SGHTA and CDR2 FQGNSA. Trimming took off 5 bases at V and 5 bases at J, with 18 bases between the two ends. CDR3 sequence: CASSPSSAGTNEKLFF. The CDR3 DNA is TGTGCCAGCAGCCCCAGTTCGGCAGGGACGAATGAAAAACTGTTTTTT.

The V gene is TRBV7-9, the J gene TRBJ1-2; a possible D gene is TRBD1 (6 bases). The CDR3 totals 15 residues. Trimming left V 3 bases short and J 5 bases short, with 16 bases between. Germline V gene lookup returns CDR1 SEHNR and CDR2 FQNEAQ (reference sequence). The DNA for the CDR3 is TGTGCCAGCAGCTTTGACCGGACAGCCACTTATGGCTACACCTTC. Translating it yields CASSFDRTATYGYTF. Variable domain in full (rest from reference TRBV7-9 and TRBJ1-2): DTGVSQNPRHKITKRGQNVTFRCDPISEHNRLYWYRQTLGQGPEFLTYFQNEAQLEKSRLLSDRFSAERPKGSFSTLEIQRTEQGDSAMYLCASSFDRTATYGYTFGSGTRLTVV.

This clonotype was observed once. At one end, the junction sequence differs from germline, possibly due to a read error. The CDR3 is CAGSYQGQGTYEQFF. For the CDR3, the DNA is TGTGCCGGCAGTTATCAGGGACAGGGGACGTATGAGCAGTTCTTC. The chain links TRBV6-6 to TRBJ2-1; 10 bases agree with TRBD1. The CDR3 runs 15 residues. Germline-derived CDR1 and CDR2 are MNHNY and SVGAGI (reference sequence).

The chain links TRBV5-1 to TRBJ2-7; D is ambiguous. The better agreement between TRBJ2-5 and the DNA end casts doubt on the J call. This CDR3 has 12 amino acids. CDR1 is SGHRS, CDR2 YFSETQ, per germline. For the CDR3, the DNA is TGCGCCAGCAGCCAGCAGGAAGAGACCCAGTACTTC. Translated, it gives CASSQQEETQYF.

The rearrangement links TRBV10-3 to TRBJ2-4, with TRBD1 matching over 9 bases. J gave up 0 bases and V 3 bases, and 6 bases lay outside the gene matches. This CDR3 has 17 amino acids. The germline V gene encodes CDR1 ENHRY and CDR2 SYGVKD. CDR3 nucleotide sequence: TGTGCCATCAGTGACCTGGACAGGGGTTCAGCCAAAAACATTCAGTACTTC. This sequence encodes CAISDLDRGSAKNIQYF.

The V and J genes are TRBV10-3 and TRBJ2-3; D could derive from TRBD1 or TRBD2 (5 bases each). V was clipped by 0 bases and J by 11 bases, with 15 bases between them. The CDR3 loop spans 14 amino acids. Per the germline V gene, CDR1 is ENHRY and CDR2 is SYGVKD. The CDR3 region is CAISESWDRAGQYF. In DNA, the CDR3 is TGTGCCATCAGTGAGTCGTGGGACCGCGCTGGGCAGTATTTT.

The rearrangement links TRBV20-1 to TRBJ2-3, with 8 bases fitting TRBD2. The CDR3 totals 15 residues. CDR1 and CDR2 (germline): DFQATT, SNEGSKA (reference sequence). The V segment lost 0 bases and the J segment 4 bases; nucleotides outside the gene matches: 6. The CDR3 protein is CSARERAGGPDTQYF. Written as DNA, the CDR3 is TGCAGTGCTAGAGAGCGGGCGGGGGGACCAGATACGCAGTATTTT.

This clonotype was counted only a few times. This chain connects TRBV5-6 to TRBJ2-7; perhaps TRBD1 as D (5 bases). CDR1 and CDR2 from the germline V gene are SGHDT and YYEEEE. V lost 5 bases and J lost 0, with 12 bases in between. There are 14 residues in the CDR3. This CDR3 reads CASSFGHISYEQYF. DNA of the CDR3: TGTGCCAGCAGTTTTGGACACATCTCCTACGAGCAGTACTTC.

The genes are TRBV18 and TRBJ1-2; 7 nucleotides agree with TRBD1. The CDR3 contains 16 residues. Germline V gene data show CDR1 as KGHSH and CDR2 as LQKENI. Trimming took 1 base from V and 2 from J; bases not matched to a gene: 7. For the CDR3, the DNA is TGTGCCAGCTCACCACTTGAAACAGGGGTGAACTATGGCTACACCTTC. This codes for CASSPLETGVNYGYTF.

A few counts support this clonotype. V is TRBV24-1 and J is TRBJ2-3, with D maybe TRBD1 (5 bases). CDR3 length: 17 residues. The V end lost 0 bases, the J end lost 0 bases, and 12 bases lay between the germline ends. Per germline, CDR1 KGHDR and CDR2 SFDVKD. The CDR3 is CATSDLPQGGSTDTQYF. The CDR3 DNA is TGTGCCACCAGTGATTTGCCCCAGGGTGGTAGCACAGATACGCAGTATTTT.

The table lists this clonotype with a few counts. This chain joins TRBV9 and TRBJ1-5; D remains unclear. This CDR3 contains 15 residues. CDR1 is SGDLS, CDR2 YYNGEE, per germline. Trimming removed 0 bases at V and 3 bases at J, with 10 bases between. The CDR3 protein is CASSVEPGPNQPQHF. The CDR3 coding sequence is TGTGCCAGCAGCGTAGAGCCGGGCCCCAATCAGCCCCAGCATTTT.

A few counts support this clonotype. The gene calls are TRBV4-3 and TRBJ2-7; 8 positions match TRBD2. Looked up from germline, CDR1 is LGHNA and CDR2 is YSLEER. V gave up 0 bases and J gave up 2 bases; unmatched junction bases: 6. The length of the CDR3 is 16 residues. The CDR3 DNA follows: TGCGCCAGCAGCCAAGATTTTGCGGGGGGTACCTACGAGCAGTACTTC. This codes for CASSQDFAGGTYEQYF.

The rearrangement uses TRBV18 and TRBJ2-6; D gene uncertain. This CDR3 is built from 15 residues. CDR1 is KGHSH and CDR2 is LQKENI in the germline V gene. V lost 5 bases, J lost 4 bases, and 12 bases lay in between. The CDR3 nucleotides are TGTGCCAGCTCATCGGACCTTCTGGGGGCCAACGTCCTGACTTTC. Its protein is CASSSDLLGANVLTF.

The rearrangement uses TRBV6-2 or TRBV6-3 and TRBJ2-7; D is possibly TRBD2 (6 bases). The CDR3 has 13 residues. Germline values: CDR1 MNHEY, CDR2 SVGEGT. V was pared by 6 bases and J by 2 bases, with 11 bases between. CDR3 sequence: CASRSGGTYEQYF. CDR3 in DNA: TGTGCCAGCAGATCCGGAGGGACCTACGAGCAGTACTTC.

Note on this clonotype: An end of the junction does not agree with germline; a read error may underlie this. The CDR3 sequence is CANSGLAETQYF. The CDR3, as DNA: TGTGCCAACAGTGGACTAGCGGAGACCCAGTACTTC. This chain connects TRBV12-3 or TRBV12-4 to TRBJ2-5, with 9 bases aligning to TRBD2. This CDR3 has 12 amino acids.

This chain uses TRBV24-1 with TRBJ1-6; no clear D. Germline CDR1 KGHDR, CDR2 SFDVKD. The CDR3 contains 14 residues. V lost 7 bases and J lost 5, with 11 bases in between. DNA of the CDR3: TGTGCCACCAGGGACTGCTTCCATAATTCACCCCTCCACTTT. Translating gives CATRDCFHNSPLHF.

The chain links TRBV7-9 to TRBJ2-2; D not resolved. Per the germline V gene, CDR1 is SEHNR and CDR2 is FQNEAQ (reference sequence). The CDR3 covers 12 residues. The ends were cut back, 4 bases at V and 7 bases at J, with 7 bases in the middle. The CDR3 DNA follows: TGTGCCAGCAGCTCTCTGGTCGGGGAGCTGTTTTTT. Its protein is CASSSLVGELFF.

This clonotype was seen only a few times. The genes are TRBV2 and TRBJ1-1; tentative D call: TRBD1 (6 bases). Germline V gene lookup returns CDR1 SNHLY and CDR2 FYNNEI. The CDR3 sequence is 13 residues long. V lost 5 bases, J lost 5 bases, and 12 bases lay in between. This CDR3 is CASSQQGSTEAFF. The DNA for the CDR3 is TGTGCCAGCAGTCAACAGGGAAGTACTGAAGCTTTCTTT.

This clonotype was picked up one time. The chain carries TRBV4-1 and TRBJ1-2; possible D gene TRBD1, 6 bases. The CDR3 length is 17 residues. V was shortened by 1 base and J by 3 bases, with 18 bases between the two germline ends. Germline CDR1 and CDR2: MGHRA and YSYEKL. The CDR3 loop reads CASSQVLGRQADYGYTF. In DNA, the CDR3 is TGCGCCAGCAGCCAAGTACTGGGACGACAGGCTGACTATGGCTACACCTTC.